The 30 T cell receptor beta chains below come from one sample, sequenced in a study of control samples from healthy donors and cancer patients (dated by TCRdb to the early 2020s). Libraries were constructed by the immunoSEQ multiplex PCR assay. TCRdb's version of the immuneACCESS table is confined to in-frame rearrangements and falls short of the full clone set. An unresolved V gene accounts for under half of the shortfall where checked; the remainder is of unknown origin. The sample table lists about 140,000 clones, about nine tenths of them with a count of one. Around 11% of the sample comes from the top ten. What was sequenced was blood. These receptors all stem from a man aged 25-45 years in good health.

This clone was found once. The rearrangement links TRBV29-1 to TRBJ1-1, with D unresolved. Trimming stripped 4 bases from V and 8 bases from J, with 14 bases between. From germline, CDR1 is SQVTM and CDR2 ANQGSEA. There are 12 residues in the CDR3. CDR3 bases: TGCAGCGTTGCAGGCTTGTCGGGGGAAGCTTTCTTT. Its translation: CSVAGLSGEAFF.

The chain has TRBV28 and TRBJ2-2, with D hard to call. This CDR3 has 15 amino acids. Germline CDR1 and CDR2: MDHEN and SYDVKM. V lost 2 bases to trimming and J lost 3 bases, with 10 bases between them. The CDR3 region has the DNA TGTGCCAGCAGTTTAGGCCGAGAACACACCGGGGAGCTGTTTTTT. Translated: CASSLGREHTGELFF.

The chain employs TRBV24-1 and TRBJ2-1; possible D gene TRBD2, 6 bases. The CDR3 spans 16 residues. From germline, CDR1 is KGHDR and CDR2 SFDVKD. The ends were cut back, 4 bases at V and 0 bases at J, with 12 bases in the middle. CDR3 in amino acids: CATSDPWTTSYNEQFF. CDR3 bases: TGTGCCACCAGTGACCCCTGGACTACCTCCTACAATGAGCAGTTCTTC.

This CDR3 is CASSIGTGKQPQHF. The CDR3 DNA is TGTGCCAGCAGCATCGGGACAGGGAAACAGCCCCAGCATTTT. V and J are TRBV28 and TRBJ1-5, with 9 bases that match TRBD1. This CDR3 comprises 14 residues. The V gene's germline CDR1 is MDHEN and CDR2 SYDVKM. The junction had 7 bases not matched to a gene; V was cut back by 6 bases and J by 7 bases.

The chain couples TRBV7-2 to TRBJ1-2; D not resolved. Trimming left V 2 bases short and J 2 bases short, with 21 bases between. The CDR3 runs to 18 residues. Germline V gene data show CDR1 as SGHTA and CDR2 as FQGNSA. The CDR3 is CASSLSPRLIRDNYGYTF. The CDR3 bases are TGTGCCAGCAGCTTATCCCCCCGATTGATACGTGACAACTATGGCTACACCTTC.

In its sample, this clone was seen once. CDR3 sequence reads: CASSSGQGLLLDTQYF. DNA for the CDR3: TGTGCCAGCAGCTCAGGACAGGGATTGTTACTAGATACGCAGTATTTT. The chain recombines TRBV7-2 with TRBJ2-3, with 8 bases fitting TRBD1. Per the germline V gene, CDR1 is SGHTA and CDR2 is FQGNSA. J gave up 5 bases and V 4 bases, and 11 bases lay outside the gene matches. The CDR3 has 16 residues.

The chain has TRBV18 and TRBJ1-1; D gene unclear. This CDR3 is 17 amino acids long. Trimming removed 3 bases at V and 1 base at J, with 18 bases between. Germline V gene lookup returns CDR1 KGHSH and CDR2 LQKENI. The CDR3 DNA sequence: TGTGCCAGCTCACCCCTCCGGCGCGGGAGAGAGAACACTGAAGCTTTCTTT. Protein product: CASSPLRRGRENTEAFF.

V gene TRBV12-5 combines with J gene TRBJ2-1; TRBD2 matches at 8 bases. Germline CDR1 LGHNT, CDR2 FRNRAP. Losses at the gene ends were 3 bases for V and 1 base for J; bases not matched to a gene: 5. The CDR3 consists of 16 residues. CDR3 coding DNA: TGTGCTAGTGGTTTCGGGGCGGGGGGATCCTACAATGAGCAGTTCTTC. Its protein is CASGFGAGGSYNEQFF.

CDR3 coding DNA: TGTGCCAGCACACTAGCGGGAGAGTCCTACGAGCAGTACTTC. This gives the protein CASTLAGESYEQYF. The V gene is TRBV11-3, the J gene TRBJ2-7, with 11 positions matching TRBD2. The CDR3 has 14 amino acids. Per the germline V gene, CDR1 is SGHNT and CDR2 is YENEEA. The V gene end was trimmed by 7 bases and the J gene end by 1 base; junction bases not matched to a gene: 3.

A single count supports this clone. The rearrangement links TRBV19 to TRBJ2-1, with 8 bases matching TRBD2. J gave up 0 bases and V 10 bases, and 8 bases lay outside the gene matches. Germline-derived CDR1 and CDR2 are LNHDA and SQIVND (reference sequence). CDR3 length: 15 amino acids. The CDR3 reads CATGGDGSSYNEQFF. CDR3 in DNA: TGTGCCACCGGGGGGGACGGGAGCTCCTACAATGAGCAGTTCTTC.

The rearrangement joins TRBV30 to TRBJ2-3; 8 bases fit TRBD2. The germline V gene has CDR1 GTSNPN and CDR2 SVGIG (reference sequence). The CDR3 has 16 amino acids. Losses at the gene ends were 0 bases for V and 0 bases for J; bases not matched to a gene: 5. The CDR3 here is CAWSVWAGGSTDTQYF. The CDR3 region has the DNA TGTGCCTGGAGTGTATGGGCGGGAGGTAGCACAGATACGCAGTATTTT.

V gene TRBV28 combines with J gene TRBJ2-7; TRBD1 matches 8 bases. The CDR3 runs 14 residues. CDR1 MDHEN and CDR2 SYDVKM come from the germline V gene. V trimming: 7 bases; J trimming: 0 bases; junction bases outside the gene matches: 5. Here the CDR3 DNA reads TGTGCCAGCAAAAGACAGGGGCTCTCCTACGAGCAGTACTTC. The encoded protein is CASKRQGLSYEQYF.

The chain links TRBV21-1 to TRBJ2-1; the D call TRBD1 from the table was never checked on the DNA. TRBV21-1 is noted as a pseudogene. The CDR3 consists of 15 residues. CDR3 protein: CASSSMCLQYNEQFF. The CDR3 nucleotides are TGTGCCAGCAGCAGCATGTGTCTGCAGTACAATGAGCAGTTCTTC.

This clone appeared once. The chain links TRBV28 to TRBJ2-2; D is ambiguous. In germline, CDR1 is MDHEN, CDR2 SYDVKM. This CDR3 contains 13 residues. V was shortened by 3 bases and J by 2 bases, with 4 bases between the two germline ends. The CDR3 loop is CASSFINTGELFF. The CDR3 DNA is TGTGCCAGCAGTTTTATAAACACCGGGGAGCTGTTTTTT. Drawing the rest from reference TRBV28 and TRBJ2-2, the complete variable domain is DVKVTQSSRYLVKRTGEKVFLECVQDMDHENMFWYRQDPGLGLRLIYFSYDVKMKEKGDIPEGYSVSREKKERFSLILESASTNQTSMYLCASSFINTGELFFGEGSRLTVL.

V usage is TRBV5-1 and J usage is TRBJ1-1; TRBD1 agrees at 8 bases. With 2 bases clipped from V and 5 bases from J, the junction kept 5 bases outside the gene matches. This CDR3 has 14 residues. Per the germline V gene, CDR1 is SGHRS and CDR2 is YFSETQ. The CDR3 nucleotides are TGCGCCAGCAGCTTTGGACAGGGCCGGACTGAAGCTTTCTTT. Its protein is CASSFGQGRTEAFF.

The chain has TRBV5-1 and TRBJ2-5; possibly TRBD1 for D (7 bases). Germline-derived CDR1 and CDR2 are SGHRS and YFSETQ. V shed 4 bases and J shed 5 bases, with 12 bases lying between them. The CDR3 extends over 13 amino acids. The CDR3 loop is CASSQGGEETQYF. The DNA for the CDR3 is TGCGCCAGCAGCCAGGGGGGTGAGGAGACCCAGTACTTC.

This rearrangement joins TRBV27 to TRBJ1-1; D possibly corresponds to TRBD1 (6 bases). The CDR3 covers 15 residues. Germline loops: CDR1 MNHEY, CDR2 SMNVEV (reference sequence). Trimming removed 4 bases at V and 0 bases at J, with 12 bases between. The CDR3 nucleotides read TGTGCCAGCAGTTCCTACAGGGACTTGAACACTGAAGCTTTCTTT. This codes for CASSSYRDLNTEAFF.

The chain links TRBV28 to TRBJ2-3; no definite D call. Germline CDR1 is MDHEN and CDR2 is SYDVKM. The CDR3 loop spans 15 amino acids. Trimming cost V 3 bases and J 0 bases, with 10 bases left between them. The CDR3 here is CASSFSIPSTDTQYF. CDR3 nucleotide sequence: TGTGCCAGCAGTTTTAGCATTCCGAGCACAGATACGCAGTATTTT.

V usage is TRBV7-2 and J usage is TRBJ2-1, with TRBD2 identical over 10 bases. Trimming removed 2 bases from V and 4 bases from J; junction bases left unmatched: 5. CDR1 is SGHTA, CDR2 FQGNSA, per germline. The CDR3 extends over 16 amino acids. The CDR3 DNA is TGTGCCAGCAGCTTAAGGGTTAGCGGGAGGTACAATGAGCAGTTCTTC. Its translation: CASSLRVSGRYNEQFF.

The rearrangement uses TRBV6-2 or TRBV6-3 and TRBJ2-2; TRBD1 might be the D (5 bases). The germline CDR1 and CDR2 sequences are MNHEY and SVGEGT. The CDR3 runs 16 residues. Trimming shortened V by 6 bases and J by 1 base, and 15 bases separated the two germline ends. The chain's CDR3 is CASSNFFDRNTGELFF. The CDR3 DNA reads TGTGCCAGCAGCAATTTTTTTGACAGGAACACCGGGGAGCTGTTTTTT.

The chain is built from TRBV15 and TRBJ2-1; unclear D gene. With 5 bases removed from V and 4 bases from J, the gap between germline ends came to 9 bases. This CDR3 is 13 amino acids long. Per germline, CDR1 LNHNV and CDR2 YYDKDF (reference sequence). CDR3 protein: CATSGAQYNEQFF. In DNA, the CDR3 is TGTGCCACCAGCGGAGCTCAGTACAATGAGCAGTTCTTC.

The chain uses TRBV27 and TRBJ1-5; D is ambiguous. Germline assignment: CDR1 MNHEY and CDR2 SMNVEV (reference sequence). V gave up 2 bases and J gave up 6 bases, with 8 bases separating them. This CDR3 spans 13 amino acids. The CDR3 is CASSLIGSQPQHF. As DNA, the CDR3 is TGTGCCAGCAGTTTAATCGGGAGTCAGCCCCAGCATTTT.

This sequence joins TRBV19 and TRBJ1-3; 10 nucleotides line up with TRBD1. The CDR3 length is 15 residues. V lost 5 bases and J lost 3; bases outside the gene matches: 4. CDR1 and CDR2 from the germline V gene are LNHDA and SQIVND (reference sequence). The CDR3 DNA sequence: TGTGCCAGTAGTCTCGGGACAGGGGTTGGAAACACCATATATTTT. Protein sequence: CASSLGTGVGNTIYF.

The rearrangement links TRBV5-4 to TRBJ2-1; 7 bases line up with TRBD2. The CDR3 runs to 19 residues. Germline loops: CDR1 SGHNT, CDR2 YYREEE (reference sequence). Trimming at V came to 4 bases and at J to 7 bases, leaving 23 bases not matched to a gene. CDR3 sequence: CASSGPGPWGEGPRNEQFF. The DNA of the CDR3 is TGTGCCAGCAGCGGTCCGGGTCCCTGGGGGGAGGGCCCTCGTAATGAGCAGTTCTTC.

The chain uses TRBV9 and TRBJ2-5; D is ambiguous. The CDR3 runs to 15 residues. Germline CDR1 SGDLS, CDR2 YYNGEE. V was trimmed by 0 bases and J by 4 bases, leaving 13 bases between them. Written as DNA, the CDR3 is TGTGCCAGCAGCGTAGACCCAATGGCGCGAGAGACCCAGTACTTC. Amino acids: CASSVDPMARETQYF.

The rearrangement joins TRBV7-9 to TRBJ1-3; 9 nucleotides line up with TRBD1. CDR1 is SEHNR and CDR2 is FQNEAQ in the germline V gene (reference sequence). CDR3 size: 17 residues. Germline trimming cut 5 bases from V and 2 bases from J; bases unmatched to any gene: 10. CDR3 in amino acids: CASSPNRGRVPGNTIYF. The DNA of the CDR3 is TGTGCCAGCAGCCCAAACAGGGGGCGCGTCCCTGGAAACACCATATATTTT.

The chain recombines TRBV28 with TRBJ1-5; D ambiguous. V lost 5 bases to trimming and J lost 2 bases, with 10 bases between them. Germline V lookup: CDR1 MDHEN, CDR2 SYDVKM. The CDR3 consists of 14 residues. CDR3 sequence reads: CASSPGWGNQPQHF. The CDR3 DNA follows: TGTGCCAGCAGTCCGGGGTGGGGCAATCAGCCCCAGCATTTT.

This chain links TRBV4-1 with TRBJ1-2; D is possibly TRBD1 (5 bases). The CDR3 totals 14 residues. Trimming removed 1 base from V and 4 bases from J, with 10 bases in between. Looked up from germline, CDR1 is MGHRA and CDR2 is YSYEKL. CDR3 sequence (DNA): TGCGCCAGCAGCCAAGGGGCAGGGAGCTATGGCTACACCTTC. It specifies CASSQGAGSYGYTF.

CDR3 protein: CASSGSGGAFYEQYF. The CDR3 nucleotides read TGTGCCTCATCGGGGAGCGGGGGGGCCTTCTACGAGCAGTACTTC. V and J are TRBV6-5 and TRBJ2-7; TRBD2 matches 10 bases. Per germline, CDR1 MNHEY and CDR2 SVGAGI. The CDR3 runs 15 residues. J lost 3 bases, V lost 11 bases, and 13 bases had no gene match.

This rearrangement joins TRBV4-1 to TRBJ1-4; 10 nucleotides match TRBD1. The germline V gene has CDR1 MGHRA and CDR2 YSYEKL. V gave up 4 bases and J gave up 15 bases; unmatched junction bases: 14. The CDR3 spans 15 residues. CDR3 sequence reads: CASSPTYPGQGELFF. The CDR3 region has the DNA TGCGCCAGCAGCCCAACCTACCCAGGACAGGGGGAATTGTTTTTT.